This TCR beta chain was observed in a study of T cell changes during pregnancy in multiple sclerosis. Per germline, CDR1 SGHAT and CDR2 FQDESV (reference sequence). The V segment lost 5 bases and the J segment 7 bases; nucleotides outside the gene matches: 9. CDR3 size: 14 residues. Produced via immunoSEQ multiplex PCR; TCRdb's table is partial and in-frame only. This sample yields around 68,000 clones, of which 91% are seen a single time; approximately 1.4% belongs to the top ten. Sample: peripheral blood, taken after pregnancy. The rearrangement joins TRBV11-1 to TRBJ2-7, with TRBD2 matching 9 bases. This TCR was sampled from a female donor in good health, enrolled as a control in a pregnancy study. The CDR3 is CASSPRVTSGEQYF. The CDR3 coding sequence is TGTGCCAGCAGCCCCCGCGTGACTAGCGGAGAGCAGTACTTC.